The 28 T cell receptor beta chains below were found in one sample sequenced in a study of blood T cell repertoires in COVID-19. The assay was immunoSEQ multiplex PCR, and TCRdb's table has in-frame clones only and misses some. This sample has 200,000 to 250,000 clones, with around nine tenths found just once. Sequenced: peripheral blood. The receptors originated from a man in his sixties who had recovered from COVID-19.

The chain is built from TRBV5-5 and TRBJ1-2; 7 nucleotides match TRBD1. The CDR3 has 14 amino acids. J lost 4 bases, V lost 4 bases, and 7 bases had no gene match. Germline lookup yields CDR1 SGHKS and CDR2 YYEKEE (reference sequence). The CDR3 loop is CASSRDRDLYGYTF. DNA for the CDR3: TGTGCCAGCAGCCGTGACAGGGACCTCTATGGCTACACCTTC.

This clone showed up just a few times. The chain has TRBV2 and TRBJ1-4, with 8 nucleotides matching TRBD1. Per germline, CDR1 SNHLY and CDR2 FYNNEI. V was clipped by 6 bases and J by 2 bases; unmatched bases: 5. The length of the CDR3 is 15 residues. CDR3 bases: TGTGCCAGCAGGCGGACAGGGACTACTAATGAAAAACTGTTTTTT. Translated: CASRRTGTTNEKLFF.

The chain employs TRBV18 and TRBJ2-7; D perhaps matches TRBD1 (5 bases). Germline V lookup: CDR1 KGHSH, CDR2 LQKENI. The CDR3 length is 12 residues. The ends were cut back, 6 bases at V and 7 bases at J, with 13 bases in the middle. Here the CDR3 DNA reads TGTGCCAGCTCTTCCTACCAGGGTGAGCAGTACTTC. Translation: CASSSYQGEQYF.

The chain combines TRBV7-9 with TRBJ2-5, with a weak D call TRBD2 (6 bases). The V gene's germline CDR1 is SEHNR and CDR2 FQNEAQ (reference sequence). V lost 4 bases and J 7 bases, leaving 19 bases between the germline ends. The CDR3 runs 15 residues. CDR3 residues: CASSSFVTREGTQYF. The CDR3 DNA follows: TGTGCCAGCAGCTCCTTCGTGACTAGAGAAGGGACCCAGTACTTC.

The chain combines TRBV2 with TRBJ2-3; TRBD2 aligns across 8 bases. The CDR3 is made up of 13 amino acids. J gave up 3 bases and V 8 bases, and 4 bases lay outside the gene matches. Germline V CDR1 and CDR2: SNHLY, FYNNEI. CDR3 sequence: CASPRGETDTQYF. The DNA for the CDR3 is TGTGCCAGCCCGCGGGGGGAAACAGATACGCAGTATTTT.

The rearrangement links TRBV28 to TRBJ1-2, with a tentative D call TRBD1 (6 bases). Trimming cost V 2 bases and J 4 bases, with 23 bases left between them. Per the germline V gene, CDR1 is MDHEN and CDR2 is SYDVKM. The CDR3 runs 18 residues. As DNA, the CDR3 is TGTGCCAGCAGTTTAGGGGGGGCTTCGCGGGGAACCACCTATGGCTACACCTTC. It specifies CASSLGGASRGTTYGYTF.

The gene calls are TRBV11-2 and TRBJ2-7; D call uncertain. With 0 bases removed from V and 6 bases from J, the gap between germline ends came to 15 bases. CDR3 length: 15 amino acids. Germline V CDR1 and CDR2: SGHAT, FQNNGV. The CDR3 reads CASSLDGNPSREQYF. The DNA of the CDR3 is TGTGCCAGCAGCTTAGACGGTAACCCATCGCGCGAGCAGTACTTC.

This clone was detected only once. The V call is TRBV25-1, the J call TRBJ2-7, with TRBD1 identical over 10 bases. The CDR3 is 14 amino acids. The J segment lost 2 bases and the V segment lost 3 bases, leaving 1 base of the junction unmatched. CDR1 and CDR2 from the germline V gene are MGHDK and SYGVNS. Here the CDR3 DNA reads TGTGCCAGCAGTGATGGACAGGGGGCCTACGAGCAGTACTTC. It translates to CASSDGQGAYEQYF.

This chain uses TRBV6-2 or TRBV6-3 with TRBJ2-5; maybe TRBD2 (6 bases). From germline, CDR1 is MNHEY and CDR2 SVGEGT. The CDR3 runs 15 residues. The V and J ends lost 5 bases and 2 bases respectively, with 15 bases between them. CDR3 coding DNA: TGTGCCAGCAGTCCCGGACTACGGGGTCAAGAGACCCAGTACTTC. Protein product: CASSPGLRGQETQYF.

V and J are TRBV12-3 or TRBV12-4 and TRBJ1-1; TRBD1 aligns across 8 bases. V dropped 6 bases and J dropped 10; count of bases not matched to a gene: 7. The CDR3 has 12 residues. CDR3 DNA sequence: TGTGCCAGCAGCCTGAGGACAGGGAGAGCTTTCTTT. This encodes CASSLRTGRAFF.

The rearrangement links TRBV2 to TRBJ1-2; 9 bases align to TRBD1. The CDR3 loop spans 13 amino acids. Germline assignment: CDR1 SNHLY and CDR2 FYNNEI. J was trimmed by 6 bases and V by 6 bases; bases with no gene match: 5. In DNA, the CDR3 is TGTGCCAGCAGCCTCGACAGGGGGGATGGCTACACCTTC. This gives the protein CASSLDRGDGYTF.

The chain couples TRBV19 to TRBJ1-6, with TRBD1 matching over 7 bases. The V segment lost 5 bases and the J segment 0 bases; nucleotides outside the gene matches: 10. The CDR3 is 18 residues long. CDR1 is LNHDA and CDR2 is SQIVND in the germline V gene (reference sequence). As DNA, the CDR3 is TGTGCCAGTAGTCGACAGGGCACCCAGAGCTCCTATAATTCACCCCTCCACTTT. Its protein is CASSRQGTQSSYNSPLHF.

There are a few counts of this clone. The rearrangement links TRBV6-1 to TRBJ1-3; perhaps TRBD1 as D (6 bases). Germline V CDR1 and CDR2: MNHNS, SASEGT. The CDR3 contains 18 residues. V lost 4 bases, J lost 0 bases, and 19 bases lay in between. The CDR3 bases are TGTGCCAGCAGTGCTCGTTGGGGACAACTAAGCTCTGGAAACACCATATATTTT. Translated: CASSARWGQLSSGNTIYF.

This chain's CDR3 is CASSESSGIETQYF. In DNA form, the CDR3 reads TGTGCCAGCAGTGAAAGTAGCGGGATAGAGACCCAGTACTTC. The rearrangement joins TRBV6-4 to TRBJ2-5, with 8 bases that match TRBD2. The CDR3 is 14 residues long. Germline V lookup: CDR1 MRHNA, CDR2 SNTAGT. V lost 3 bases, J lost 4 bases, and 4 bases stayed unmatched.

Here the CDR3 DNA reads TGTGCCTGGAGAATAACCGGGACATCTGCCGAGCAGTACTTC. It specifies CAWRITGTSAEQYF. The rearrangement joins TRBV30 to TRBJ2-7; possibly TRBD1 for D (6 bases). This CDR3 is 14 amino acids long. Germline CDR1 is GTSNPN and CDR2 is SVGIG (reference sequence). V was pared by 3 bases and J by 6 bases, with 18 bases between.

The chain recombines TRBV29-1 with TRBJ2-3, with D possibly being TRBD2 (7 bases). The CDR3 covers 13 residues. The V end lost 4 bases, the J end lost 8 bases, and 16 bases lay between the germline ends. The V gene's germline CDR1 is SQVTM and CDR2 ANQGSEA. CDR3 residues: CSVGRGGQVTQYF. CDR3 coding DNA: TGCAGCGTTGGAAGGGGGGGTCAAGTTACGCAGTATTTT.

The CDR3 spells CASSQLHEQYF. Here the CDR3 DNA reads TGTGCCAGCAGCCAACTCCACGAGCAGTACTTC. This chain links TRBV14 with TRBJ2-7; D unresolved. Germline CDR1 SGHDN, CDR2 FVKESK. The CDR3 spans 11 residues. V was pared by 2 bases and J by 5 bases, with 4 bases between.

Worth noting for this clone: The junction departs from germline at one end; a sequencing error may be responsible. The J gene is TRBJ2-6, the V gene TRBV28; weak D call: TRBD1 (5 bases). Germline V gene data show CDR1 as MDHEN and CDR2 as SYDVKM. This CDR3 comprises 17 residues. The CDR3 here is CATQFPQAVSGVNVLTF. CDR3 bases: TGTGCCACCCAGTTCCCACAGGCAGTCTCTGGGGTCAACGTCCTGACTTTC. Full variable domain (remainder filled in from reference TRBV28 and TRBJ2-6): DVKVTQSSRYLVKRTGEKVFLECVQDMDHENMFWYRQDPGLGLRLIYFSYDVKMKEKGDIPEGYSVSREKKERFSLILESASTNQTSMYLCATQFPQAVSGVNVLTFGAGSRLTVL.

This clone was detected only a few times. The V call is TRBV12-3 or TRBV12-4, the J call TRBJ1-4; D is unresolved. V was shortened by 7 bases and J by 7 bases, with 13 bases between the two germline ends. The CDR3 contains 13 residues. In DNA, the CDR3 is TGTGCCAGCAAAAATAGATCCACTGAAAAACTGTTTTTT. The encoded protein is CASKNRSTEKLFF.

This sequence joins TRBV3-1 (or the pseudogene TRBV3-2) and TRBJ2-7, with TRBD2 identical over 8 bases. Germline CDR1 reads LGHDT; CDR2 reads YNNKEL (reference sequence). V gave up 1 base and J gave up 4 bases; unmatched junction bases: 9. The CDR3 consists of 16 residues. The CDR3 loop reads CASSQGAGGVRYEQYF. The CDR3 DNA reads TGTGCCAGCAGCCAAGGGGCGGGGGGTGTTCGGTACGAGCAGTACTTC.

This clone was counted ten times or more. The rearrangement uses TRBV6-1 and TRBJ2-1, with 13 bases aligning to TRBD2. Per germline, CDR1 MNHNS and CDR2 SASEGT. This CDR3 is 15 amino acids long. The trim removed 3 bases at V and 8 bases at J, leaving 4 bases unmatched. The CDR3 protein is CASSDRLAGGYEQFF. DNA for the CDR3: TGTGCCAGCAGTGACCGACTAGCGGGGGGATATGAGCAGTTCTTC.

The chain uses TRBV7-3 and TRBJ2-1, with TRBD2 identical over 7 bases. The CDR3 totals 15 residues. Germline V gene data show CDR1 as SGHTA and CDR2 as FQGTGA. Trimming cost V 4 bases and J 8 bases; bases outside gene matches: 11. CDR3 protein: CASSSPGGRAHEQFF. The CDR3 bases are TGTGCCAGCAGCTCACCCGGTGGGAGGGCGCATGAGCAGTTCTTC.

This chain connects TRBV2 to TRBJ2-3; D is possibly TRBD2 (6 bases). The CDR3 runs 14 residues. Trimming removed 10 bases at V and 5 bases at J, with 19 bases between. Per germline, CDR1 SNHLY and CDR2 FYNNEI. CDR3 protein: CAKPDLEGLDTQYF. The CDR3 DNA reads TGTGCCAAACCAGATTTGGAGGGGTTAGATACGCAGTATTTT.

The chain employs TRBV28 and TRBJ1-1; 9 bases are shared with TRBD1. Germline V lookup: CDR1 MDHEN, CDR2 SYDVKM. This CDR3 spans 13 amino acids. Trimming at V came to 10 bases and at J to 4 bases, leaving 7 bases not matched to a gene. The CDR3 DNA reads TGTGCCACGGGACAGGGAGGGACCACTGAAGCTTTCTTT. This sequence encodes CATGQGGTTEAFF.

In its sample, this clone was seen a few times. The chain couples TRBV25-1 to TRBJ2-1, with 11 bases matching TRBD2. The CDR3 has 15 residues. Germline-derived CDR1 and CDR2 are MGHDK and SYGVNS. After removal of 7 bases from V and 2 bases from J, the junction contained 4 bases not matched to a gene. The CDR3 DNA is TGTGCCAGCAAACATAGCGGGGGGGCCTACAATGAGCAGTTCTTC. As protein: CASKHSGGAYNEQFF.

This clone occurred a few times. The chain couples TRBV30 to TRBJ2-2, with a possible D match to TRBD2 (6 bases). V was cut by 5 bases and J by 4 bases, with 17 bases left in between. The CDR3 sequence is 15 residues long. The V gene's germline CDR1 is GTSNPN and CDR2 SVGIG (reference sequence). CDR3 in DNA: TGTGCCTGGTTATCGGGTCTCGGGGGCACCGGGGAGCTGTTTTTT. Translated, it gives CAWLSGLGGTGELFF.

The chain joins TRBV7-3 to TRBJ2-1; the D is unclear. The germline gives CDR1 SGHTA, CDR2 FQGTGA. This CDR3 is 15 amino acids long. Trimming pared 6 bases from V and 2 bases from J, leaving 14 bases between. Here the CDR3 DNA reads TGTGCCAGCAGTGGCGAGAGGCAGCCCTACAATGAGCAGTTCTTC. Its protein product is CASSGERQPYNEQFF.

The sample holds one count of this clone. The chain couples TRBV9 to TRBJ1-6; 10 nucleotides line up with TRBD1. The CDR3 spans 15 residues. Unmatched junction bases numbered 4, after V lost 2 bases and J lost 8 bases. Germline V lookup: CDR1 SGDLS, CDR2 YYNGEE. The CDR3 nucleotides are TGTGCCAGCAGCGTCACGACAGGGGGCGATTCACCCCTCCACTTT. It translates to CASSVTTGGDSPLHF.